This T cell receptor beta chain was recovered during a study of PD-1 blockade in mismatch repair-deficient tumors. Study summary: All were previously treated, progressing patients with about twelve mismatch repair-deficient cancer types.

Mismatch repair deficiency was confirmed in all patients, by PCR or immunohistochemistry. TCR sequencing covered a few patients who responded to pembrolizumab. Findings and caveats of the study: After pembrolizumab, tumor-resident clones rose rapidly, then generally contracted before radiologic responses.

With V trimmed by 3 bases and J by 2 bases, 4 bases remained unmatched. Per the germline V gene, CDR1 is SGHNT and CDR2 is YYREEE (reference sequence). CDR3 size: 15 residues. Sequencing was performed with immunoSEQ multiplex PCR; in TCRdb, only in-frame clones are kept and a portion is missing. The table lists about 25,000 clones, less than 85% of them singletons. Note on this clone: The antigen is undetermined.

Sequencing was performed on PBMCs, taken before pembrolizumab treatment. This sequence originates from an adult with mismatch repair-deficient cancer. This chain uses TRBV5-4 with TRBJ2-1; 8 bases map to TRBD2. CDR3 nucleotides: TGTGCCAGCAGCTCTCAGCGGGAGCCCTACAATGAGCAGTTCTTC. This encodes CASSSQREPYNEQFF.